Listed below are T cell receptor beta chains from one sample, sequenced in a study of early T cells in non-severe SARS-CoV-2 infection. From the 5' RACE reads, TCRdb called clonotypes with MiXCR, one entry per CDR3 protein. Altogether 50,000 or so distinct CDR3 sequences are present, around 8% being singletons, with the ten largest covering over 8%. The sequenced material came from whole blood. The receptors shown here come from an adult who was a healthcare worker with PCR-confirmed SARS-CoV-2 infection or an uninfected control (not recorded which). CDR3s include the opening cysteine and the closing phenylalanine or tryptophan. The D gene is left open where the match is weak. Size values are once, few and many counts, or a class for expanded clones, and some rows have none.

CDR3 DNA | CDR3 protein | D gene | J gene | clone size | V gene
TGTGCCAGCGGGTTAGCGGGGAGCTCCTACAATGAGCAGTTCTTC | CASGLAGSSYNEQFF | TRBD2 | TRBJ2-1 | . | TRBV11-2
TGTGCCAGCAGCTCGAGGCACACTGAAGCTTTCTTT | CASSSRHTEAFF | . | TRBJ1-1 | few | TRBV7-6
TGTGCCAGCACCCTAACCGGGGAGCTGTTTTTT | CASTLTGELFF | . | TRBJ2-2 | many | TRBV12-3/TRBV12-4
TGTGCCAGCTGTGTTGACAGACGCCTTAATGAAAAACTGTTTTTT | CASCVDRRLNEKLFF | . | TRBJ1-4 | few | TRBV28
TGTGCCAGCAGTTACGGGACAGGGTATAATTCACCCCTCCACTTT | CASSYGTGYNSPLHF | TRBD1 | TRBJ1-6 | many | TRBV6-5
TGTGCCAGCAGTTCTAGCGGGAGTCGCGCCGGGGAGCTGTTTTTT | CASSSSGSRAGELFF | TRBD2 | TRBJ2-2 | . | TRBV6-5
TGTGCCAGCGCCCTAGCGGGAGGTAGTGAGCAGTTCTTC | CASALAGGSEQFF | TRBD2 | TRBJ2-1 | many | TRBV11-2
TGTGCCAGCAGCTTTGACACTACCTACGAGCAGTACTTC | CASSFDTTYEQYF | . | TRBJ2-7 | . | TRBV7-9
TGTGCCAGCAGTTCCACCGGGGTCTCCTACAATGAGCAGTTCTTC | CASSSTGVSYNEQFF | . | TRBJ2-1 | . | TRBV12-3/TRBV12-4
TGCAGTGCTCCGAACATATACTCTGGAAACACCATATATTTT | CSAPNIYSGNTIYF | . | TRBJ1-3 | medium-sized | TRBV20-1
TGTGCCAGCAGCCAAGTAGGACAGGTCAATCAGCCCCAGCATTTT | CASSQVGQVNQPQHF | TRBD1 | TRBJ1-5 | . | TRBV4-2
TGTGCCAGCAGTTTCGGGGGCGTTGGCTATGGCTACACCTTC | CASSFGGVGYGYTF | . | TRBJ1-2 | few | TRBV27
TGTGCCAGCAGTTTAGTAGGCGGTACACAGCCCCAGCATTTT | CASSLVGGTQPQHF | . | TRBJ1-5 | . | TRBV12-3/TRBV12-4
TGTGCCAGCAGCTTAGTCACCGAGACTTCCTACAATGAGCAGTTCTTC | CASSLVTETSYNEQFF | . | TRBJ2-1 | few | TRBV11-2
TGCAGTGCTAGTATGAGGGAGGGGGGCACAGATACGCAGTATTTT | CSASMREGGTDTQYF | . | TRBJ2-3 | . | TRBV20-1
TGCGCCAGCAGCAAGGCTACCCGGGATCAAGCTTTCTTT | CASSKATRDQAFF | . | TRBJ1-1 | many | TRBV5-1
TGCGCCAGCAGCAACAGGAGGACAGGGGGAAGTGAAAAACTGTTTTTT | CASSNRRTGGSEKLFF | TRBD1 | TRBJ1-4 | few | TRBV5-1
TGTGCCAGCGGCGGCATCACAGATACGCAGTATTTT | CASGGITDTQYF | . | TRBJ2-3 | . | TRBV7-2
TGTGCCAGCAGCCGCGACAGGGGGCGCGGAGAGACCCAGTACTTC | CASSRDRGRGETQYF | TRBD1 | TRBJ2-5 | . | TRBV5-6
TGTGCCTTCCGGTGGGGGAGTACAGATACGCAGTATTTT | CAFRWGSTDTQYF | . | TRBJ2-3 | many | TRBV7-9
TGCAGAGCTAGAGATATAGCCTTCACTGAAGCTTTCTTT | CRARDIAFTEAFF | . | TRBJ1-1 | . | TRBV20-1
TGCAGCGCCTGGGAGTTAGGTGCCGCCGAGCAGTACTTC | CSAWELGAAEQYF | . | TRBJ2-7 | many | TRBV29-1
TGCGCCAGCAGCCTTTCGGACAGGGGGCTCCTCGAGCAGTACTTC | CASSLSDRGLLEQYF | TRBD1 | TRBJ2-7 | many | TRBV4-3
TGTGCCAGCAGGATGCCCATCGCAAATACGCAGTATTTT | CASRMPIANTQYF | . | TRBJ2-3 | many | TRBV25-1
TGCAGCGCCTCCGGGACAGATACTTACGAGCAGTACTTC | CSASGTDTYEQYF | TRBD1 | TRBJ2-7 | . | TRBV29-1
TGTGCCACCAGCAGAGGAGAGGGTGGCTACACCTTC | CATSRGEGGYTF | . | TRBJ1-2 | few | TRBV15
TGTGCCAGCAGCCAAAGTCCCGGGGGGACGGAGACCCAGTACTTC | CASSQSPGGTETQYF | TRBD2 | TRBJ2-5 | many | TRBV4-2
TGCGCCAGCAGTGAGTCGGGACAGCCACTACCTGAAGCTTTCTTT | CASSESGQPLPEAFF | TRBD1 | TRBJ1-1 | few | TRBV10-1
TGTGCCAGCAGCGCCGGGACGTCTGGGGCCAACGTCCTGACTTTC | CASSAGTSGANVLTF | . | TRBJ2-6 | many | TRBV7-2
TGTGCCAGCAGCTACTACGACCGGGAGGCCGGGGAGCTGTTTTTT | CASSYYDREAGELFF | TRBD2 | TRBJ2-2 | many | TRBV13
TGTGCCAGCAGCGTTGCCGGGACACAGAATGAAAAACTGTTTTTT | CASSVAGTQNEKLFF | . | TRBJ1-4 | . | TRBV9
TGTGCCAGCAGCTCCGACGGGACCTCTTTGAGGGATGAGCAGTTCTTC | CASSSDGTSLRDEQFF | . | TRBJ2-1 | many | TRBV7-9
TGTGCCAGCAGTCACCCCGGACAGGGGATTTACGAGCAGTACTTC | CASSHPGQGIYEQYF | TRBD1 | TRBJ2-7 | few | TRBV12-3/TRBV12-4